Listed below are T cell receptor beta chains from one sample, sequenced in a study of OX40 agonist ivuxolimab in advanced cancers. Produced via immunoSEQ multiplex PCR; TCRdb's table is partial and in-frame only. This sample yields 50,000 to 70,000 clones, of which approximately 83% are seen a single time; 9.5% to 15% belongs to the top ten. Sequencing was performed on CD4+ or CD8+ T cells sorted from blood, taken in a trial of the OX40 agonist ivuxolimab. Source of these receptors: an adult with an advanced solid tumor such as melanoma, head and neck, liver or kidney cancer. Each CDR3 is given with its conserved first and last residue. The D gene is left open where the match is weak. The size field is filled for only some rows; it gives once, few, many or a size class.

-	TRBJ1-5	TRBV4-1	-	CASSQDHRGLGNQPQHF	TGCGCCAGCAGCCAAGATCATAGGGGGTTGGGCAATCAGCCCCAGCATTTT
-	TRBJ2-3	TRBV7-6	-	CASSTPLVGGRDTQYF	TGTGCCAGCAGCACCCCACTAGTGGGGGGAAGAGATACGCAGTATTTT
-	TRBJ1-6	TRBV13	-	CASSLRGVLDSPLHF	TGTGCCAGCAGCTTAAGGGGGGTGCTTGATTCACCCCTCCACTTT
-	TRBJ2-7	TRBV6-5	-	CASSLDSYEQYF	TGTGCCAGCAGTCTGGACAGCTACGAGCAGTACTTC
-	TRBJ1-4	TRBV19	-	CASSTPLTASTNEKLFF	TGTGCCAGTAGTACGCCCCTCACCGCCTCAACTAATGAAAAACTGTTTTTT
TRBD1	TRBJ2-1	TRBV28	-	CASSHTGQIYNEQFF	TGTGCCAGCAGCCACACGGGACAGATCTACAATGAGCAGTTCTTC
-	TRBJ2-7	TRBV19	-	CASSPRQGSYEQYF	TGTGCCAGTAGCCCTCGCCAGGGGTCCTACGAGCAGTACTTC
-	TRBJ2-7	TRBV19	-	CATAGRQETYEQYF	TGTGCCACCGCCGGCCGGCAGGAAACCTACGAGCAGTACTTC
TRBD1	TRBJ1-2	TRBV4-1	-	CASSQETGDYGYTF	TGCGCCAGCAGCCAAGAGACAGGGGATTATGGCTACACCTTC
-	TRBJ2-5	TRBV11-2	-	CASSLGQDQETQYF	TGTGCCAGCAGCTTAGGACAGGACCAAGAGACCCAGTACTTC
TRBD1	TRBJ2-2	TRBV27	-	CASSLPWDRGARELFF	TGTGCCAGCAGTTTACCGTGGGACAGGGGGGCCCGGGAGCTGTTTTTT
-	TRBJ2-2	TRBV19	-	CASSRVPGELFF	TGTGCCAGTAGTAGGGTTCCCGGGGAGCTGTTTTTT
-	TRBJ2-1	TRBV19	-	CASSIGNNEQFF	TGTGCCAGTAGTATAGGTAATAATGAGCAGTTCTTC
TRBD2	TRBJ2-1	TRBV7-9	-	CASTPGGGYNEQFF	TGTGCCAGCACCCCGGGGGGAGGGTACAATGAGCAGTTCTTC
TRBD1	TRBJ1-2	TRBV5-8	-	CAIPGGYYGYTF	TGTGCCATTCCAGGGGGATACTATGGCTACACCTTC
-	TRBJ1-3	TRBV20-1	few	CSARWGNTIYF	TGCAGTGCTAGATGGGGAAACACCATATATTTT
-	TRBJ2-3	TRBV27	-	CASSILGTSTDTQYF	TGTGCCAGCAGCATACTGGGGACTAGCACAGATACGCAGTATTTT
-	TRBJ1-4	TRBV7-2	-	CASSSTDGRAHEKLFF	TGTGCCAGCAGCTCCACCGATGGGAGGGCGCATGAAAAACTGTTTTTT
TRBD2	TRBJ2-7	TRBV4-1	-	CASSQEGGGRPDEQYF	TGCGCCAGCAGCCAAGAAGGCGGGGGGCGTCCGGACGAGCAGTACTTC
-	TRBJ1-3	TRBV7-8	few	CASSLVLGGAGTIYF	TGTGCCAGCAGCTTAGTGTTAGGGGGGGCCGGCACCATATATTTT
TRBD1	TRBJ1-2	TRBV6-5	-	CASGTGGYGYTF	TGTGCCAGTGGGACAGGGGGCTATGGCTACACCTTC
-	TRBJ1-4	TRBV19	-	CASSVQGGEYEKLFF	TGTGCCAGTAGTGTACAGGGAGGGGAATATGAAAAACTGTTTTTT
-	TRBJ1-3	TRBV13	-	CASKVQGLSGNTIYF	TGTGCCAGCAAGGTTCAGGGTCTCTCTGGAAACACCATATATTTT
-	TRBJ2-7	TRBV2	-	CAMLGRRYEQYF	TGTGCCATGTTGGGCAGACGCTACGAGCAGTACTTC
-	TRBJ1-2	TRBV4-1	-	CASSQQLGLVDGYTF	TGCGCCAGCAGCCAACAGTTAGGACTTGTGGATGGCTACACCTTC
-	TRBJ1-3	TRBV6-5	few	CASSYDGNTIYF	TGTGCCAGCAGTTACGATGGAAACACCATATATTTT
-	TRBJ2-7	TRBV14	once	CASSQGDLSYEQYF	TGTGCCAGCAGCCAAGGAGACCTATCCTACGAGCAGTACTTC
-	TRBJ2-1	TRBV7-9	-	CASSHSRAEYNEQFF	TGTGCCAGCAGCCATTCCCGGGCGGAATACAATGAGCAGTTCTTC
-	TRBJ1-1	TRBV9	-	CASNQVDGTEAFF	TGTGCCAGCAACCAGGTCGATGGCACTGAAGCTTTCTTT
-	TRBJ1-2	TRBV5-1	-	CASSLAEAGQTYGYTF	TGCGCCAGCAGCTTGGCCGAGGCAGGGCAGACCTATGGCTACACCTTC
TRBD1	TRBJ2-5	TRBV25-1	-	CASSVRTGGGETQYF	TGTGCCAGCAGTGTGCGGACAGGGGGCGGAGAGACCCAGTACTTC
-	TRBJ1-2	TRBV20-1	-	CSPEGVDGYTF	TGCAGTCCAGAGGGGGTAGATGGCTACACCTTC
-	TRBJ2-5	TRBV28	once	CASSSAQETQYF	TGTGCCAGCAGTTCTGCCCAAGAGACCCAGTACTTC
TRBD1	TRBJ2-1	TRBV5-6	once	CASSEDRGTNEQFF	TGTGCCAGCAGCGAGGACAGGGGGACGAATGAGCAGTTCTTC
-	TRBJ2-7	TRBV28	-	CASNGNYEQYF	TGTGCCAGCAATGGAAACTACGAGCAGTACTTC
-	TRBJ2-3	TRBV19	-	CASSIEEPTDTQYF	TGTGCCAGTAGTATAGAAGAACCCACAGATACGCAGTATTTT
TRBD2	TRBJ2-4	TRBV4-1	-	CASSHGSSGETLQYF	TGCGCCAGCAGCCATGGGAGTAGCGGGGAGACCCTTCAGTACTTC
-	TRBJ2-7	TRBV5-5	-	CASSPGLAYEQYF	TGTGCCAGCAGCCCCGGACTGGCCTACGAGCAGTACTTC
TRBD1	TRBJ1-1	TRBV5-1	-	CASSTQGDNTEAFF	TGCGCCAGCAGCACACAGGGGGATAACACTGAAGCTTTCTTT
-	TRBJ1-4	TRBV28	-	CASSFGGWEKLFF	TGTGCCAGCAGTTTTGGGGGCTGGGAAAAACTGTTTTTT
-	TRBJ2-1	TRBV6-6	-	CASGSLSNEQFF	TGTGCCAGCGGATCCTTAAGCAATGAGCAGTTCTTC
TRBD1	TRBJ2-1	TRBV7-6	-	CASSSNRGNSYNEQFF	TGTGCCAGCAGCTCGAACAGGGGGAACTCCTACAATGAGCAGTTCTTC
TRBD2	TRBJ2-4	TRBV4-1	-	CASSQDGGLAGNKNIQYF	TGCGCCAGCAGCCAAGATGGGGGCCTAGCGGGGAACAAAAACATTCAGTACTTC
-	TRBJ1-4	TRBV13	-	CASSLGPLVEKLFF	TGTGCCAGCAGCTTAGGTCCTCTCGTAGAAAAACTGTTTTTT
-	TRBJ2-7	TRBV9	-	CASSVAGSAYEQYF	TGTGCCAGCAGCGTAGCAGGGTCGGCCTACGAGCAGTACTTC
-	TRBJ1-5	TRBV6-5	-	CASSYGSALESQHF	TGTGCCAGCAGTTACGGCAGTGCCCTAGAGTCCCAGCATTTT
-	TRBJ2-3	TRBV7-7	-	CASSLGSGTFTDTQYF	TGTGCTAGCAGCTTAGGTTCTGGAACGTTCACAGATACGCAGTATTTT
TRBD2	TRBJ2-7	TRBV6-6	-	CASSYSGLAYEQYF	TGTGCCAGCAGTTACTCGGGACTAGCCTACGAGCAGTACTTC
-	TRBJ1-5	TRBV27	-	CASSWSAGEQPQHF	TGTGCCAGCAGTTGGTCGGCAGGGGAACAGCCCCAGCATTTT
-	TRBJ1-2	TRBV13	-	CASSPASFWDLSNYGYTF	TGTGCCAGCAGCCCCGCGAGTTTCTGGGACTTATCTAACTATGGCTACACCTTC
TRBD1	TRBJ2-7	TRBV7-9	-	CASSPGTGGSYEQYF	TGTGCCAGCAGCCCAGGGACAGGGGGCTCCTACGAGCAGTACTTC
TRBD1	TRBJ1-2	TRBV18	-	CASSPPGTGGNFNYGYTF	TGTGCCAGCTCACCACCTGGGACAGGGGGCAACTTTAACTATGGCTACACCTTC